This is a list of T cell receptor beta chains from one sample in a study of neurological immune-mediated disorders. Each CDR3 protein is one row after TCRdb ran MiXCR on the 5' RACE reads. The data contain tens of thousands of distinct CDR3 sequences, 2% to 3% of them singletons. The sequencing sample was made of PBMCs. The receptor set was obtained from a woman aged 25 to 39 with multiple sclerosis. The CDR3 runs from the conserved cysteine through the conserved F or W. D genes are given only for firm matches. Size values are once, few and many counts, or a class for expanded clones, and some rows have none.

TGTGCCAGCAGTTCCACGACATTCGGGAACACTGAAGCTTTCTTT | CASSSTTFGNTEAFF | TRBV6-2/TRBV6-3 | . | many | TRBJ1-1
TGCAGCGGTGGGCGGACTAGCAGTCCCCAAGAGACCCAGTACTTC | CSGGRTSSPQETQYF | TRBV29-1 | TRBD2 | many | TRBJ2-5
TGTGCCACCAGCAGAGAGGCAGGAGGGGCCGGGGAGCTGTTTTTT | CATSREAGGAGELFF | TRBV15 | . | many | TRBJ2-2
TGTGCCAGCAGTTTTATGGTGAACACTGAAGCTTTCTTT | CASSFMVNTEAFF | TRBV12-3/TRBV12-4 | . | many | TRBJ1-1
TGTGCCAGCAGTTACTGGCCCTCTGGGGCCAACGTCCTGACTTTC | CASSYWPSGANVLTF | TRBV6-5 | . | few | TRBJ2-6
TGTGCCAGCAGCCAAACCCGGGAGCTAGCCTTC | CASSQTRELAF | TRBV3-1 | . | many | TRBJ1-2
TGTGCCAGCAGCTTAAGTCGCGAGCAAGAGACCCAGTACTTC | CASSLSREQETQYF | TRBV11-2 | . | many | TRBJ2-5
TGTGCCAGCAGCTTAGTTCAGGGGAAGGGTGAAGCTTTCTTT | CASSLVQGKGEAFF | TRBV7-2 | . | many | TRBJ1-1
TGTGCCAGCAGTTACTCCCCTAGGGAGCAGTTCTTC | CASSYSPREQFF | TRBV28 | . | many | TRBJ2-1
TGTGCCAGCAGCTTGTTCCGGGGTCTCGAGCAGTACTTC | CASSLFRGLEQYF | TRBV7-2 | . | many | TRBJ2-7
TGTGCCAGCAGCTTACCTTTCACACGGAAGCAGTTCTTC | CASSLPFTRKQFF | TRBV7-8 | . | many | TRBJ2-1
TGTGCCAGCAGTGGACAGACCTTCTATGGCTACACCTTC | CASSGQTFYGYTF | TRBV6-5 | . | . | TRBJ1-2
TGTGCCAGCAGGAGGACTAGCGGGAGAGGCTACGAGCAGTACTTC | CASRRTSGRGYEQYF | TRBV5-6 | TRBD2 | many | TRBJ2-7
TGCAGCGTTGTTGGGGGGACCACCGGGGAGCTGTTTTTT | CSVVGGTTGELFF | TRBV29-1 | . | many | TRBJ2-2
TGCAGCGTTGGACGGGAGTCGGAGCAGTTCTTC | CSVGRESEQFF | TRBV29-1 | . | many | TRBJ2-1
TGTGCCAGTAGTATTCAGGAAGGGACTTCACCCCTCCACTTT | CASSIQEGTSPLHF | TRBV19 | . | many | TRBJ1-6
TGTGCCAGCAGCCGATCCGGGACAGATGAAAAACTGTTTTTT | CASSRSGTDEKLFF | TRBV7-9 | TRBD1 | few | TRBJ1-4
TGCGCCAGCACCCGAGAGAAACCTGGGTATGGCTACACCTTC | CASTREKPGYGYTF | TRBV5-1 | . | many | TRBJ1-2
TGTGCCATCAGTGAGGGGGGGACAGAGAATCAGCCCCAGCATTTT | CAISEGGTENQPQHF | TRBV10-3 | TRBD1 | many | TRBJ1-5
TGTGCCAGCAGCTTAGAGGCGGGGGTCTCCTACGAGCAGTACTTC | CASSLEAGVSYEQYF | TRBV7-2 | TRBD2 | many | TRBJ2-7
TGTGCCAGCTCCCTTGGACAGGACACTGAAGCTTTCTTT | CASSLGQDTEAFF | TRBV18 | TRBD1 | many | TRBJ1-1
TGCAGTGCAAACCGGGGCTACACCGGGGAGCTGTTTTTT | CSANRGYTGELFF | TRBV20-1 | . | many | TRBJ2-2
TGTGCCAGCAGTTACGGTCAGCCCCAGCATTTT | CASSYGQPQHF | TRBV28 | . | many | TRBJ1-5
TGCAGTGCTACAGATCCGCTGATCTCTGGGGCCAACGTCCTGACTTTC | CSATDPLISGANVLTF | TRBV20-1 | . | many | TRBJ2-6
TGCAGTGCTAGAGCAGGGGGCTCGAACACCGGGGAGCTGTTTTTT | CSARAGGSNTGELFF | TRBV20-1 | TRBD1 | many | TRBJ2-2
TGTGCCAGCAGTTTGGGAGCTAGGGAGCAGTATTTT | CASSLGAREQYF | TRBV12-3/TRBV12-4 | . | many | TRBJ2-3
TGCGCCAGCAGTCCTTTGGGACTAGCGGGAGTGGTGCCTAGTGGCACAGATACGCAGTATTTT | CASSPLGLAGVVPSGTDTQYF | TRBV5-1 | TRBD2 | many | TRBJ2-3
TGCGCCAGCAGCTTGGGGACAGGGAGCGGCTATGGCTACACCTTC | CASSLGTGSGYGYTF | TRBV5-1 | TRBD1 | many | TRBJ1-2
TGCGCCACCTCGGACACAGATAGCAATCAGCCCCAGCATTTT | CATSDTDSNQPQHF | TRBV10-2 | . | many | TRBJ1-5
TGTGCCAGCAGTACCACGGTGCATGGCTACACCTTC | CASSTTVHGYTF | TRBV6-6 | . | many | TRBJ1-2
TGCAGTGCTAGTGAACGGACCGACACCTACAATGAGCAGTTCTTC | CSASERTDTYNEQFF | TRBV20-1 | . | many | TRBJ2-1
TGTGCCAGCAGCCCGGACGTCAAGAGTGAGCAGTTCTTC | CASSPDVKSEQFF | TRBV7-2 | . | many | TRBJ2-1
TGTGCCAGCAGCTTTCAGCCCCAGCATTTT | CASSFQPQHF | TRBV5-8 | . | many | TRBJ1-5